A single sample is the source of the 29 T cell receptor beta chains below, sequenced in a study of cytomegalovirus exposure and HLA in healthy donors (dated by TCRdb to 2016 to 2017). Library prep was done by the immunoSEQ multiplex PCR assay. For the multiplex PCR, a mixture combining 60 forward primers for TCR Vbeta segments and 13 reverse primers for TCR Jbeta segments was used. Entries here come from immuneACCESS through TCRdb and include only in-frame sequences with V and J called. Some clones fail to appear in such tables; in the studies checked, an unresolved V gene covers under half of the shortfall, and the cause of the remainder is unknown. The sample yields roughly 200,000 clones; about four fifths were counted once. The top ten hold approximately 2.9% of the sample. The sequenced material came from PBMCs. The receptor set was obtained from a female donor in good health and CMV-seronegative.

CDR3 sequence (DNA): TGCGCCAGCAGCACCCAGGGGGTTAAGTATGGCTACACCTTC. Protein sequence: CASSTQGVKYGYTF. The rearrangement joins TRBV5-1 to TRBJ1-2; 7 bases agree with TRBD1. V lost 4 bases and J lost 5; bases outside the gene matches: 8. The CDR3 has 14 residues. Germline V gives CDR1 SGHRS, CDR2 YFSETQ.

This chain links TRBV18 with TRBJ2-5; tentatively, D is TRBD1 (5 bases). Germline V gene lookup returns CDR1 KGHSH and CDR2 LQKENI. CDR3 length: 13 amino acids. Trimming cost V 6 bases and J 1 base, with 9 bases left between them. CDR3 sequence (DNA): TGTGCCAGCTCGTCCAGGGTCCAAGAGACCCAGTACTTC. Amino acids: CASSSRVQETQYF.

The chain combines TRBV27 with TRBJ1-1, with D perhaps matching TRBD1 (5 bases). Germline CDR1 MNHEY, CDR2 SMNVEV (reference sequence). There are 13 residues in the CDR3. Trimming shortened V by 3 bases and J by 6 bases, and 11 bases separated the two germline ends. For the CDR3, the DNA is TGTGCCAGCAGTTTTAGGTGGGGCGCTGAAGCTTTCTTT. Its translation: CASSFRWGAEAFF.

This clone was seen a handful of times. The genes are TRBV4-3 and TRBJ2-7; D remains ambiguous. The V and J ends lost 0 bases and 7 bases respectively, with 16 bases between them. From germline, CDR1 is LGHNA and CDR2 YSLEER. The CDR3 is 15 residues long. The CDR3 DNA sequence: TGCGCCAGCAGCCAAGAAGCCCGCCCGTTTAGTGAGCAGTACTTC. It yields the protein CASSQEARPFSEQYF.

V gene TRBV27 combines with J gene TRBJ2-7, with TRBD2 matching 7 bases. V lost 6 bases to trimming and J lost 2 bases; unmatched junction nucleotides: 7. The CDR3 loop spans 14 amino acids. CDR1 and CDR2 (germline): MNHEY, SMNVEV (reference sequence). For the CDR3, the DNA is TGTGCCAGCAGGGGGGGGACTAATCCCTACGAGCAGTACTTC. This codes for CASRGGTNPYEQYF.

This chain links TRBV2 with TRBJ1-5, with 8 bases that match TRBD1. CDR1 and CDR2 (germline): SNHLY, FYNNEI. This CDR3 spans 14 amino acids. Trimming cost V 8 bases and J 4 bases; bases outside gene matches: 7. This CDR3 reads CASDGQGVNQPQHF. In DNA form, the CDR3 reads TGTGCCAGCGACGGACAGGGAGTTAATCAGCCCCAGCATTTT.

J is TRBJ2-2 and V is TRBV19; 7 nucleotides match TRBD2. Germline values: CDR1 LNHDA, CDR2 SQIVND (reference sequence). This CDR3 spans 16 amino acids. V lost 9 bases to trimming and J lost 5 bases; unmatched junction nucleotides: 15. CDR3 region: CASWTYSGGGTGELFF. The CDR3 DNA follows: TGTGCCAGCTGGACATATAGTGGGGGAGGGACCGGGGAGCTGTTTTTT.

The chain is built from TRBV7-9 and TRBJ2-7; tentatively, D is TRBD2 (5 bases). V gave up 2 bases and J gave up 0 bases, with 11 bases separating them. The CDR3 spans 15 residues. CDR1 and CDR2 from the germline V gene are SEHNR and FQNEAQ (reference sequence). The CDR3 spells CASSLLAGVSYEQYF. The CDR3 bases are TGTGCCAGCAGCTTATTGGCCGGGGTCTCCTACGAGCAGTACTTC.

The chain employs TRBV13 and TRBJ2-7; perhaps TRBD1 as D (6 bases). The germline gives CDR1 PRHDT, CDR2 FYEKMQ (reference sequence). V lost 1 base and J lost 2, with 21 bases in between. This CDR3 is 18 amino acids long. The CDR3 DNA is TGTGCCAGCAGCTTAGAATCACTGGGACAAGGGGGACCCTACGAGCAGTACTTC. Translation gives CASSLESLGQGGPYEQYF.

V and J are TRBV2 and TRBJ2-1, with a tentative D call TRBD1 (6 bases). The germline V gene has CDR1 SNHLY and CDR2 FYNNEI. Trimming cost V 6 bases and J 4 bases, with 7 bases left between them. CDR3 size: 12 residues. The CDR3 sequence: CASRDSYNEQFF. DNA for the CDR3: TGTGCCAGCAGGGACAGTTACAATGAGCAGTTCTTC.

The gene calls are TRBV9 and TRBJ2-7, with a possible D match to TRBD2 (6 bases). The CDR3 runs to 14 residues. The V and J ends lost 2 bases and 3 bases respectively, with 12 bases between them. Germline CDR1 reads SGDLS; CDR2 reads YYNGEE. The CDR3 loop reads CASSVGGEDYEQYF. In nucleotides, the CDR3 is TGTGCCAGCAGCGTCGGAGGGGAGGACTACGAGCAGTACTTC.

This clone was seen once. The rearrangement joins TRBV25-1 to TRBJ2-3, with 7 bases fitting TRBD2. CDR3 size: 15 residues. Looked up from germline, CDR1 is MGHDK and CDR2 is SYGVNS. With 2 bases clipped from V and 6 bases from J, the junction kept 8 bases outside the gene matches. The CDR3 sequence is CASSEVRGAGDTQYF. In DNA form, the CDR3 reads TGTGCCAGCAGTGAAGTCCGGGGAGCGGGGGATACGCAGTATTTT.

The J gene is TRBJ2-3, the V gene TRBV7-8; TRBD2 aligns across 9 bases. The CDR3 is made up of 14 amino acids. Germline V gene lookup returns CDR1 SGHVS and CDR2 FQNEAQ. V gave up 1 base and J gave up 7 bases; unmatched junction bases: 3. The CDR3 protein is CASSLETSGYTQYF. CDR3 nucleotide sequence: TGTGCCAGCAGCTTAGAGACTAGCGGATATACGCAGTATTTT.

The rearrangement joins TRBV6-5 to TRBJ1-2, with 9 bases aligning to TRBD1. V shed 7 bases, J shed 8 bases, and the junction held 14 bases outside the gene matches. Germline V gives CDR1 MNHEY, CDR2 SVGAGI. CDR3 length: 15 amino acids. The CDR3 is CASIISPGQGGGYTF. The CDR3 nucleotides are TGTGCCAGCATCATCTCCCCGGGACAGGGAGGAGGCTACACCTTC.

The chain recombines TRBV7-2 with TRBJ1-1, with D perhaps matching TRBD1 (5 bases). This CDR3 has 16 amino acids. In germline, CDR1 is SGHTA, CDR2 FQGNSA. Trimming cost V 2 bases and J 0 bases, with 13 bases left between them. The CDR3 nucleotides read TGTGCCAGCAGCTTATCGGTGGGGCAATTGAACACTGAAGCTTTCTTT. The encoded protein is CASSLSVGQLNTEAFF. The complete variable domain, with remaining parts taken from reference TRBV7-2 and TRBJ1-1, reads GAGVSQSPSNKVTEKGKDVELRCDPISGHTALYWYRQSLGQGLEFLIYFQGNSAPDKSGLPSDRFSAERTGGSVSTLTIQRTQQEDSAVYLCASSLSVGQLNTEAFFGQGTRLTVV.

This clone was picked up a small number of times. V gene TRBV28 combines with J gene TRBJ1-2; 8 positions match TRBD1. Germline CDR1 and CDR2: MDHEN and SYDVKM. V was pared by 3 bases and J by 8 bases, with 2 bases of the junction left unmatched. CDR3 length equals 12 residues. The CDR3 DNA is TGTGCCAGCAGTTTCGACAGGGGCGGCTACACCTTC. Translation: CASSFDRGGYTF.

A single count supports this clone. This rearrangement joins TRBV27 to TRBJ2-7, with a possible D match to TRBD1 (6 bases). There are 15 residues in the CDR3. CDR1 and CDR2 (germline): MNHEY, SMNVEV (reference sequence). With 4 bases removed from V and 3 bases from J, the gap between germline ends came to 16 bases. The CDR3 reads CASSWTEVDLYEQYF. CDR3 nucleotides: TGTGCCAGCAGTTGGACAGAAGTTGACCTCTACGAGCAGTACTTC.

The chain combines TRBV5-1 with TRBJ2-7; 9 nucleotides agree with TRBD2. J gave up 3 bases and V 4 bases, and 11 bases lay outside the gene matches. This CDR3 contains 16 residues. CDR1 SGHRS and CDR2 YFSETQ come from the germline V gene. The CDR3 loop is CASSTSSGGNIYEQYF. The CDR3 coding sequence is TGCGCCAGCAGCACAAGCAGCGGGGGGAACATCTACGAGCAGTACTTC.

This clone has a single count. The chain employs TRBV7-3 and TRBJ2-1; weak D call: TRBD2 (5 bases). V lost 5 bases to trimming and J lost 9 bases, with 14 bases between them. The CDR3 runs 13 residues. The germline V gene encodes CDR1 SGHTA and CDR2 FQGTGA. CDR3 sequence: CASSPTDWGEQFF. In nucleotides, the CDR3 is TGTGCCAGCAGCCCGACGGACTGGGGTGAGCAGTTCTTC.

The V and J genes are TRBV9 and TRBJ2-2; the D gene is possibly TRBD2 (5 bases). CDR1 and CDR2 from the germline V gene are SGDLS and YYNGEE. The CDR3 has 12 residues. Trimming removed 6 bases from V and 5 bases from J, with 8 bases in between. Written as DNA, the CDR3 is TGTGCCAGCATGGAGGATACCGGGGAGCTGTTTTTT. Its protein product is CASMEDTGELFF.

This clone showed up just once. The rearrangement links TRBV5-4 to TRBJ1-6; TRBD1 matches 7 bases. The CDR3 contains 14 residues. V lost 3 bases and J lost 7; bases outside the gene matches: 4. The germline gives CDR1 SGHNT, CDR2 YYREEE (reference sequence). The CDR3 region has the DNA TGTGCCAGCAGCTCCCGGGACAGAAATTCACCCCTCCACTTT. Residues: CASSSRDRNSPLHF.

Details on this clone: One end of the junction does not line up with germline, which may come from a read error. The chain links TRBV19 to TRBJ2-1; 14 nucleotides match TRBD2. CDR1 is LNHDA and CDR2 is SQIVND in the germline V gene (reference sequence). The CDR3 runs to 19 residues. CDR3 coding DNA: TGTGCCAGTAGCATAGGACTAGCGGGAGGTTGGGACTACTACAATGAGCAGTTCTTC. Translating gives CASSIGLAGGWDYYNEQFF.

This clone appeared a single time. The J gene is TRBJ2-7, the V gene TRBV9; TRBD1 aligns across 9 bases. Germline lookup yields CDR1 SGDLS and CDR2 YYNGEE. Unmatched junction bases numbered 10, after V lost 0 bases and J lost 6 bases. CDR3 length: 16 amino acids. The CDR3 loop is CASSVDPGQGLGEQYF. The CDR3 nucleotides are TGTGCCAGCAGCGTAGATCCGGGACAGGGTTTAGGCGAGCAGTACTTC.

This clone showed up just once. The rearrangement uses TRBV19 and TRBJ2-5, with 7 bases aligning to TRBD1. J lost 1 base, V lost 7 bases, and 6 bases had no gene match. CDR1 and CDR2 (germline): LNHDA, SQIVND (reference sequence). This CDR3 spans 14 amino acids. This CDR3 reads CASTTGTAQETQYF. CDR3 in DNA: TGTGCCAGTACGACCGGGACAGCCCAAGAGACCCAGTACTTC.

The chain combines TRBV5-1 with TRBJ2-1, with 11 bases matching TRBD2. The V segment lost 0 bases and the J segment 1 base; nucleotides outside the gene matches: 6. Germline V gives CDR1 SGHRS, CDR2 YFSETQ. The CDR3 contains 18 residues. The CDR3 region has the DNA TGCGCCAGCAGCTTGGCACTTCTAGCGGGGGGTTCCTACAATGAGCAGTTCTTC. This encodes CASSLALLAGGSYNEQFF.

The V call is TRBV10-3, the J call TRBJ1-1, with 7 positions matching TRBD1. J was trimmed by 1 base and V by 4 bases; bases with no gene match: 6. This CDR3 has 15 amino acids. The germline CDR1 and CDR2 sequences are ENHRY and SYGVKD. The CDR3 DNA reads as TGTGCCATCAGTGGAAATACAGGGGAGAACACTGAAGCTTTCTTT. Its translation: CAISGNTGENTEAFF.

The chain combines TRBV4-3 with TRBJ2-1; 11 positions match TRBD2. This CDR3 contains 16 residues. The germline gives CDR1 LGHNA, CDR2 YSLEER. Trimming cost V 0 bases and J 4 bases; bases outside gene matches: 2. The CDR3 region has the DNA TGCGCCAGCAGCCAAGATGGGACTAGCGGTTACAATGAGCAGTTCTTC. It codes for CASSQDGTSGYNEQFF.

This clone was counted a single time. This sequence joins TRBV11-2 and TRBJ2-1; possible D gene TRBD1, 6 bases. This CDR3 is built from 15 residues. V was shortened by 5 bases and J by 5 bases, with 16 bases between the two germline ends. Per germline, CDR1 SGHAT and CDR2 FQNNGV. The CDR3 DNA is TGTGCCAGCAGCCAATACAGGGTGATCCACAATGAGCAGTTCTTC. This encodes CASSQYRVIHNEQFF.

J is TRBJ2-2 and V is TRBV15; the D is unclear. Germline V gene data show CDR1 as LNHNV and CDR2 as YYDKDF (reference sequence). This CDR3 is 13 amino acids long. V was clipped by 4 bases and J by 4 bases, with 7 bases between them. The CDR3 reads CATSIHTTGELFF. For the CDR3, the DNA is TGTGCCACCAGCATCCACACCACCGGGGAGCTGTTTTTT.